One sample yielded the 18 T cell receptor beta chains listed below, sequenced in a study of radiation and T cells in renal cell carcinoma. Sequencing used immunoSEQ multiplex PCR; TCRdb keeps in-frame clones, though not all of them. Altogether roughly 150,000 clones are present, roughly 89% being singletons, with the ten largest covering over 10%. The time point is: blood 2 weeks post-SBRT. Treatment denoted: 15 Gy SBRT to primary tumor, nephrectomy 4 weeks later. Sequencing used blood, obtained from a patient whose treatment included radiotherapy and nephrectomy. The receptors come from a woman in her forties or fifties with renal cell carcinoma.

The chain links TRBV19 to TRBJ2-3, with 7 bases that match TRBD2. The germline CDR1 and CDR2 sequences are LNHDA and SQIVND (reference sequence). The length of the CDR3 is 16 residues. Losses at the gene ends were 4 bases for V and 0 bases for J; bases not matched to a gene: 7. CDR3 bases: TGTGCCAGTAGTAGCATAGCGGGCCGAAGCACAGATACGCAGTATTTT. This gives the protein CASSSIAGRSTDTQYF.

This clone has only one observation. The chain carries TRBV19 and TRBJ1-4; D ambiguous. CDR1 is LNHDA and CDR2 is SQIVND in the germline V gene (reference sequence). CDR3 length equals 15 residues. With 6 bases removed from V and 7 bases from J, the gap between germline ends came to 18 bases. The CDR3 is CASRSYASPGEKLFF. The CDR3 DNA follows: TGTGCCAGTAGGTCATACGCTTCCCCCGGTGAAAAACTGTTTTTT.

The V and J genes are TRBV19 and TRBJ1-3; D gene ambiguous. The CDR3 has 14 residues. Germline loops: CDR1 LNHDA, CDR2 SQIVND (reference sequence). V was pared by 7 bases and J by 0 bases, with 10 bases between. The CDR3 loop reads CASTVAVSGNTIYF. In DNA, the CDR3 is TGTGCCAGTACAGTTGCCGTCTCTGGAAACACCATATATTTT.

The chain links TRBV13 to TRBJ1-4, with 7 nucleotides matching TRBD1. V lost 2 bases and J lost 5; bases outside the gene matches: 8. The CDR3 loop spans 16 amino acids. The germline V gene encodes CDR1 PRHDT and CDR2 FYEKMQ (reference sequence). The CDR3, as DNA: TGTGCCAGCAGCTTACCGCCCCAGGGGGGAAATGAAAAACTGTTTTTT. The encoded protein is CASSLPPQGGNEKLFF. The full variable domain, with the rest looked up from reference TRBV13 and TRBJ1-4, is AAGVIQSPRHLIKEKRETATLKCYPIPRHDTVYWYQQGPGQDPQFLISFYEKMQSDKGSIPDRFSAQQFSDYHSELNMSSLELGDSALYFCASSLPPQGGNEKLFFGSGTQLSVL.

The gene calls are TRBV4-3 and TRBJ2-1; TRBD2 agrees at 13 bases. The V and J ends lost 0 bases and 0 bases, in that order; junction bases with no gene match: 5. The germline V gene has CDR1 LGHNA and CDR2 YSLEER. CDR3 size: 19 residues. The CDR3 bases are TGCGCCAGCAGCCAAGAACTAGCGGGGGGGCAGAGCTCCTACAATGAGCAGTTCTTC. Its translation is CASSQELAGGQSSYNEQFF.

The V call is TRBV6-1, the J call TRBJ2-1; D perhaps matches TRBD1 (5 bases). The CDR3 runs to 16 residues. Trimming took off 3 bases at V and 6 bases at J, with 18 bases between the two ends. The germline V gene has CDR1 MNHNS and CDR2 SASEGT. CDR3 coding DNA: TGTGCCAGCAGTGACAGGGCAACCCTTCCTGGCAATGAGCAGTTCTTC. Translation: CASSDRATLPGNEQFF.

The chain employs TRBV5-6 and TRBJ1-3; unclear D gene. The CDR3 has 16 amino acids. The germline gives CDR1 SGHDT, CDR2 YYEEEE. Trimming removed 0 bases from V and 0 bases from J, with 10 bases in between. The CDR3 region is CASSLDPRSSGNTIYF. The CDR3 DNA reads TGTGCCAGCAGCTTGGACCCGAGGAGCTCTGGAAACACCATATATTTT.

This chain connects TRBV7-8 to TRBJ1-1; tentatively, D is TRBD1 (6 bases). V was shortened by 6 bases and J by 2 bases, with 13 bases between the two germline ends. This CDR3 is 14 amino acids long. In germline, CDR1 is SGHVS, CDR2 FQNEAQ. The CDR3, as DNA: TGTGCCAGCAGTAAACCAGGGGCCAACACTGAAGCTTTCTTT. Translating gives CASSKPGANTEAFF.

The J gene is TRBJ1-6, the V gene TRBV7-3; 7 bases fit TRBD1. This CDR3 spans 16 amino acids. The V gene's germline CDR1 is SGHTA and CDR2 FQGTGA. J gave up 6 bases and V 6 bases, and 11 bases lay outside the gene matches. The CDR3 DNA sequence: TGTGCCAGCAGACCCCTTCCCGGGACAGCTAATTCACCCCTCCACTTT. This translates into CASRPLPGTANSPLHF.

This sequence joins TRBV18 and TRBJ2-2, with TRBD2 matching over 7 bases. This CDR3 region has 14 residues. The germline V gene has CDR1 KGHSH and CDR2 LQKENI. V lost 3 bases to trimming and J lost 6 bases; unmatched junction nucleotides: 4. Written as DNA, the CDR3 is TGTGCCAGCTCACCCCGGACTAGACCCGGGGAGCTGTTTTTT. It translates to CASSPRTRPGELFF.

The V call is TRBV7-2, the J call TRBJ1-2; the match to TRBD1 covers 7 bases. This CDR3 contains 15 residues. Germline-derived CDR1 and CDR2 are SGHTA and FQGNSA. The ends lost 6 bases at V and 5 bases at J; junction bases unmatched: 12. The CDR3 DNA is TGTGCCAGCAGTTCTGCCGGGACAGTTCTGTATGGCTACACCTTC. Translated, it gives CASSSAGTVLYGYTF.

In this sample, this clone turned up once. The rearrangement joins TRBV19 to TRBJ1-1, with D maybe TRBD1 (6 bases). CDR1 is LNHDA, CDR2 SQIVND, per germline (reference sequence). V lost 7 bases, J lost 1 base, and 19 bases lay in between. This CDR3 has 16 amino acids. The CDR3: CASIMYAGGWNTEAFF. CDR3 bases: TGTGCCAGTATCATGTACGCGGGGGGCTGGAACACTGAAGCTTTCTTT.

The chain uses TRBV4-1 and TRBJ2-3, with D possibly being TRBD1 or TRBD2 (6 bases each). Trimming shortened V by 1 base and J by 0 bases, and 14 bases separated the two germline ends. The CDR3 is made up of 17 amino acids. Germline lookup yields CDR1 MGHRA and CDR2 YSYEKL. The CDR3 DNA reads as TGCGCCAGCAGCCAAGGGAGGGGGGACTCCAGCACAGATACGCAGTATTTT. Its translation is CASSQGRGDSSTDTQYF.

This chain joins TRBV7-2 and TRBJ2-3; the match to TRBD2 covers 10 bases. Germline V gene lookup returns CDR1 SGHTA and CDR2 FQGNSA. The CDR3 extends over 16 amino acids. The V and J ends lost 7 bases and 6 bases, in that order; junction bases with no gene match: 13. CDR3 loop: CASTRTLAGAGDTQYF. CDR3 bases: TGTGCCAGCACTAGAACTCTAGCGGGGGCCGGGGATACGCAGTATTTT.

V is TRBV19 and J is TRBJ1-2, with D perhaps TRBD1 (5 bases). The CDR3 covers 13 residues. CDR1 is LNHDA and CDR2 is SQIVND in the germline V gene (reference sequence). Between the trimmed V and J ends, which lost 5 bases and 4 bases, there was a span of 11 bases. The CDR3 DNA is TGTGCCAGTAGTCTGGCAGGGTCCTATGGCTACACCTTC. Its translation is CASSLAGSYGYTF.

The chain combines TRBV18 with TRBJ2-2, with TRBD1 as a possible D gene (6 bases). V dropped 5 bases and J dropped 2 bases, with 12 bases sitting between them. This CDR3 region has 15 residues. The germline V gene has CDR1 KGHSH and CDR2 LQKENI. The CDR3 reads CASSFDRTNTGELFF. DNA for the CDR3: TGTGCCAGCTCATTTGACAGGACAAACACCGGGGAGCTGTTTTTT.

The J gene is TRBJ1-2, the V gene TRBV7-9; D is uncertain. The germline V and J ends were trimmed by 4 bases and 0 bases, with 12 bases remaining between them. This CDR3 region has 15 residues. The germline V gene encodes CDR1 SEHNR and CDR2 FQNEAQ (reference sequence). CDR3 in DNA: TGTGCCAGCAGCTCGGGAAAAATCACTAACTATGGCTACACCTTC. Residues: CASSSGKITNYGYTF.

The chain recombines TRBV19 with TRBJ1-5, with D unresolved. Germline CDR1 LNHDA, CDR2 SQIVND (reference sequence). The CDR3 loop spans 12 amino acids. The ends were cut back, 5 bases at V and 1 base at J, with 3 bases in the middle. CDR3 DNA sequence: TGTGCCAGTAGTGACAGCAATCAGCCCCAGCATTTT. It encodes CASSDSNQPQHF.